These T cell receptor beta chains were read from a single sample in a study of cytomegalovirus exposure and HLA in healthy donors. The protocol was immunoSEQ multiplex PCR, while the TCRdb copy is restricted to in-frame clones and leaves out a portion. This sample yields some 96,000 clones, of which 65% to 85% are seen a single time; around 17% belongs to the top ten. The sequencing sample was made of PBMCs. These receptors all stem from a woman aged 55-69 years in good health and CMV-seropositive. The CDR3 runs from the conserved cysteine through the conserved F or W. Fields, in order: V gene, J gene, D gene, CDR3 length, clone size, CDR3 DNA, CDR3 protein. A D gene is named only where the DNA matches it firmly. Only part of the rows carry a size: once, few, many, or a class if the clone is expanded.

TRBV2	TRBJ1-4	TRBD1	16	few	TGTGCCAGCAGTGTCGGGGATGCGACAGGGAAGGAAAAACTGTTTTTT	CASSVGDATGKEKLFF
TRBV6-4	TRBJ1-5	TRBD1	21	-	TGTGCCAGCAGTGACGATTGGGGGACAGGATCGGGGAGGCAAGGCAATCAGCCCCAGCATTTT	CASSDDWGTGSGRQGNQPQHF
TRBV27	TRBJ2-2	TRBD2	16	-	TGTGCCAGCAGTCCCTCGACTAGCGGGAGCACCGGGGAGCTGTTTTTT	CASSPSTSGSTGELFF
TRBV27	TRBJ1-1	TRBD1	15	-	TGTGCCAGTTCCTCAGGGGGCGCTCTGGGCACTGAAGCTTTCTTT	CASSSGGALGTEAFF
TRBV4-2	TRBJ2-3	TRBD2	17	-	TGTGCCAGCAGCCAAGAGAAGGTAGCGGGGGGGGAGGATACGCAGTATTTT	CASSQEKVAGGEDTQYF
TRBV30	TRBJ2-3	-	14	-	TGTGCCTGGAATATAGGGGGTGGTACAGATACGCAGTATTTT	CAWNIGGGTDTQYF
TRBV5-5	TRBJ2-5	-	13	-	TGTGCCAGCAGCTTGCAGATTGAAGAGACCCAGTACTTC	CASSLQIEETQYF
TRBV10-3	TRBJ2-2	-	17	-	TGTGCCATCAGTGATGTGTTACTCCCTGGGGGCGGCGGGGAGCTGTTTTTT	CAISDVLLPGGGGELFF
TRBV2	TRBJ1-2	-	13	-	TGTGCCAGCAGTGACACAGCCTACTATGGCTACACCTTC	CASSDTAYYGYTF
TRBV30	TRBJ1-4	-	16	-	TGTGCCTGGAGTGTTTCTGGAGGACAGCCAAATGAAAAACTGTTTTTT	CAWSVSGGQPNEKLFF
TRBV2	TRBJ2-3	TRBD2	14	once	TGTGCCAGCAAGGACGGGAGGGGCACAGATACGCAGTATTTT	CASKDGRGTDTQYF
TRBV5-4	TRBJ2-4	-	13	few	TGTGCCAGCAGCGTGGTACAGGGAAACATTCAGTACTTC	CASSVVQGNIQYF
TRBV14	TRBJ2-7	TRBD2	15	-	TGTGCCAGCAGCCAGGGACTAGCCTTCATTTACGAGCAGTACTTC	CASSQGLAFIYEQYF
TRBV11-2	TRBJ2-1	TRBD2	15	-	TGTGCCAGCAGCCTGGGACTAGCCGCCTACAATGAGCAGTTCTTC	CASSLGLAAYNEQFF
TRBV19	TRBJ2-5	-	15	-	TGTGCCAGTAGTCCCCTCAGGGGAATCGGAGAGACCCAGTACTTC	CASSPLRGIGETQYF
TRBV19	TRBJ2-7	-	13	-	TGTGCCAGTAGTCCCGGTGGGCTCAACGAGCAGTACTTC	CASSPGGLNEQYF
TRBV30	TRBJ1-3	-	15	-	TGTGCCTGGGGGCCGGCTCTTGTCTCTGGAAACACCATATATTTT	CAWGPALVSGNTIYF
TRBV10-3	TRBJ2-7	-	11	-	TGTGCCATCGGATCGGGCTACGAGCAGTACTTC	CAIGSGYEQYF
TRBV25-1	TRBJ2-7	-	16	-	TGTGCCAGCAGTAAACTGACTAGTGCTGGCCCCTACGAGCAGTACTTC	CASSKLTSAGPYEQYF
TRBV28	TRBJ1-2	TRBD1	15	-	TGTGCCAGCAGTTTAGGGGACAGAGCCTTGCGGGGCTACACCTTC	CASSLGDRALRGYTF
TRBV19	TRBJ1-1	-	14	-	TGTGCCAGTAGTATAGAGGCGGGGCGCACTGAAGCTTTCTTT	CASSIEAGRTEAFF
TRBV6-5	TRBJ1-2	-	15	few	TGTGCCAGCAGTTACGGGGACACCCCGGGGGGGGGCTACACCTTC	CASSYGDTPGGGYTF